This TCR beta chain is from a study of cytomegalovirus exposure and HLA in healthy donors. Whole-study results and caveats: HLA alleles showed associations with fewer than 20,000 TCR beta sequences in a later analysis, at a 0.05 false discovery rate.

Primers included in the PCR were 60 Vbeta and 13 Jbeta primers. Sequenced by immunoSEQ multiplex PCR; TCRdb stores in-frame clones only, minus some. Its listing shows approximately 110,000 clones. A remark on this clone: Its matching antigen is unknown.

With 8 bases removed from V and 3 bases from J, the gap between germline ends came to 21 bases. The CDR3 has 16 residues. In germline, CDR1 is WSHSY, CDR2 SAAADI. The specimen sequenced was PBMCs. This chain connects TRBV10-2 to TRBJ2-3; D unresolved. This clonotype was sampled from a young man in good health and CMV-seronegative. The DNA of the CDR3 is TGCGCCAGCTCGATTTCCCGCGTGGGCCAAACAGATACGCAGTATTTT. This translates into CASSISRVGQTDTQYF.